This T cell receptor (beta chain) was documented in a study of blood T cell repertoires in COVID-19 (dated by TCRdb to the early 2020s). Study-level background: Samples covering the acute and convalescent phases of COVID-19 were provided by collaborators in the United States, Italy and Spain. The material from the prospective study consisted of cDNA or gDNA derived from T cells, B-cell-depleted T cells, or PBMCs. Deeply sampled blood TCRbeta repertoires from subjects exposed to, actively infected with, or recovered from COVID-19 were included in the dataset. The repertoires were released in a freely available public database intended as a resource for research on the immune response to SARS-CoV-2. Samples were obtained from the ongoing ImmuneRACE study (first 160 participants) and from roughly 1,300 subjects provided by 6 global collaborators. A de-identified subject ID, COVID-19 status, age in years and sex were almost always included in the sample metadata. Where available, HLA class I and class II types were taken from metadata supplied by the sample provider and were not determined by assay-based typing. The full study reports these points: The amount of clinical and demographic metadata varied by source and participant and was provided uncurated.

The collaborating institutions used their own protocols to collect whole blood in K2EDTA tubes. For TCRbeta analysis, collaborator samples were shipped as frozen whole blood, as isolated PBMCs, or as DNA extracted from either sample type. As concerns this clone: Which antigen it targets is not known. Base qualities were left out, and no much larger clone turns up one base away.

TCRbeta CDR3 regions were amplified from genomic DNA by means of the immunoSEQ Assay, a bias-controlled multiplex PCR. On the authors' methods: Nucleated cell counts per sample were estimated from amplification of reference gene primers within the assay. Sequence reads were collapsed and filtered to measure the absolute abundance of every unique TCRbeta CDR3 rearrangement. For each sample, productive Simpson clonality was calculated as the square root of Simpson's diversity index over productive rearrangements. The immuneACCESS repertoire file appears here via TCRdb, limited to in-frame rearrangements. These files lack a portion of the clones; in checked studies, under half of the deficit traces to unresolved V genes, and the cause of the others is not known. V and J calls and clone size are as listed in that table; D and trimming were resolved from the DNA. The sample profile shows roughly 670,000 clones; 85% to 90% of them were found once. Roughly 0.25% of the sample goes to the ten largest clones.

The germline V gene provides CDR1 SGHRS and CDR2 YFSETQ. The CDR3 spans 16 residues, from the cysteine through the phenylalanine. Only the CDR3 part of the read is kept: 48 bases, read in frame from the first base. V ends up 3 bases short and J 3 bases short, with an unmatched junction base count of 8. The rearrangement joined TRBV5-1 to TRBJ2-2; 7 bases in between match TRBD1. Input material: peripheral blood. The clonotype comes from a woman aged 18-29 years with acute or convalescent COVID-19. CDR3 loop: CASSSRQGRDTGELFF. The nucleotide sequence is given as TGCGCCAGCAGCTCGCGACAGGGTCGGGACACCGGGGAGCTGTTTTTT.